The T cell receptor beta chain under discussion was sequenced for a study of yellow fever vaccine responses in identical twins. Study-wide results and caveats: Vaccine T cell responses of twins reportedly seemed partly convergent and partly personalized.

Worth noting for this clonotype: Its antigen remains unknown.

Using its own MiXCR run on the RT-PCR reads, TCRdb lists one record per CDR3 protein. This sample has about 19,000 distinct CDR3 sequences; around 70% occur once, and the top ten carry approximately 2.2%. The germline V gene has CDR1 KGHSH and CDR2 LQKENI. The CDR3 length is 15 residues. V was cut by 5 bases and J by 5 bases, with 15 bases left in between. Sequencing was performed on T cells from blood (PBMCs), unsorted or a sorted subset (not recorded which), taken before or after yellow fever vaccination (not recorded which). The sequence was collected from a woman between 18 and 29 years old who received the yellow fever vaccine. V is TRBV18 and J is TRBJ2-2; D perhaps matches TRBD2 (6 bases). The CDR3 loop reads CASSTYRGGTGELFF. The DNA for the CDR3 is TGTGCCAGCTCAACATACCGAGGAGGGACCGGGGAGCTGTTTTTT.